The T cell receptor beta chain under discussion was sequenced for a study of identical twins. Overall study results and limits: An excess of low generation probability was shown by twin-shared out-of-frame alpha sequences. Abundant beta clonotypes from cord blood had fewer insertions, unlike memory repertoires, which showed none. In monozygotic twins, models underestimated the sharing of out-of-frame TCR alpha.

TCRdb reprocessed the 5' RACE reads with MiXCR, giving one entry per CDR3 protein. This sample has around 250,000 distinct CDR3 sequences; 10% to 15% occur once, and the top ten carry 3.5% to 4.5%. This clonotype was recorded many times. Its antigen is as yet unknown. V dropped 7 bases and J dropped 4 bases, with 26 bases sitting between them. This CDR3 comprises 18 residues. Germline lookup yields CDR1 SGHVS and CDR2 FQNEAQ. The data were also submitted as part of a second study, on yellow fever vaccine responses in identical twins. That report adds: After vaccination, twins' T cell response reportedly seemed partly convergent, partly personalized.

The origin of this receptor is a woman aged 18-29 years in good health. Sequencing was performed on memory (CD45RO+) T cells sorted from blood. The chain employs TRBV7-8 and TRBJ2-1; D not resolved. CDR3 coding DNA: TGTGCCAGCACCGAGACGCTTGGGGTAAGAAGGATATACAATGAGCAGTTCTTC. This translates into CASTETLGVRRIYNEQFF.